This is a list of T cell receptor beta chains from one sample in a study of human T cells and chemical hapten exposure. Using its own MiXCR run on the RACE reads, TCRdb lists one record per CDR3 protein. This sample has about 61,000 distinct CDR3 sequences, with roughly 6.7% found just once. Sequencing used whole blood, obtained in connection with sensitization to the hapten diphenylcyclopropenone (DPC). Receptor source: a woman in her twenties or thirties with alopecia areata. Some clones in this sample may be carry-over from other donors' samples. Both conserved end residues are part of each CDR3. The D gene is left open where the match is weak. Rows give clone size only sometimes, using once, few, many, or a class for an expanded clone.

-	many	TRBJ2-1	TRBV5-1	TGCGCCAGCAGCTACTCGAGCCGGCCCACGTACAATGAGCAGTTCTTC	CASSYSSRPTYNEQFF
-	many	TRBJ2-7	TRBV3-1	TGTGCCAGCAGCCAAGAGGGCGGGACCTACGAGCAGTACTTC	CASSQEGGTYEQYF
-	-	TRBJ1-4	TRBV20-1	TGCAGTGCTAGTCGGGCTGAAAAACTGTTTTTT	CSASRAEKLFF
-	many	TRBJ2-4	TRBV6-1	TGTGCCACCCAAGCCAGGCTATGGGAAAACATTCAGTACTTC	CATQARLWENIQYF
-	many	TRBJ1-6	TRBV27	TGTGCCAGCAGTATGAAGACAGACTCCTATAATTCACCCCTCCACTTT	CASSMKTDSYNSPLHF
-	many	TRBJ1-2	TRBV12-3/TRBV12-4	TGTGCCAGCAGTTTTGAGGGGTATGGTGGGTTTGACTATGGCTACACCTTC	CASSFEGYGGFDYGYTF
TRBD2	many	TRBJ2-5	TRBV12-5	TGTGCTAGTGGTTTGGGGGCTAGCGGGGGAGTTGAGACCCAGTACTTC	CASGLGASGGVETQYF
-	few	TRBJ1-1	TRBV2	TGTGCCCGCGAAGGGGGGTTAGGGGGCACTGAAGCTTTCTTT	CAREGGLGGTEAFF
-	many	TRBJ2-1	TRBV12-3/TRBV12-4	TGTGCCAGCACGGAGGGGACCTACAATGAGCAGTTCTTC	CASTEGTYNEQFF
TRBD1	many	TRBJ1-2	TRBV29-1	TGCAGCGTGGGGACAGGGGCAATCTATGGCTACACCTTC	CSVGTGAIYGYTF
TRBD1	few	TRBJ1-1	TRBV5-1	TGCGCCAGCAGCTTTGACAGGGCTGGAAGCACTGAAGCTTTCTTT	CASSFDRAGSTEAFF
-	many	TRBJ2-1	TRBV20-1	TGCAGTGCTCCGGAAGTCTCCTACAATGAGCAGTTCTTC	CSAPEVSYNEQFF
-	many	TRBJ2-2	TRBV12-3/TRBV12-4	TGTGCCAGCAGTTGGCTCGAGGGGGAGCTGTTTTTT	CASSWLEGELFF
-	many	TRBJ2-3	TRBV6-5	TGTGCCAGCAGTTACGGAAATACGCAGTATTTT	CASSYGNTQYF
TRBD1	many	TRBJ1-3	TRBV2	TGTGCCAGCTCGTCGGGACAGGGGCCCTGGGGGATCTCTGGAAACACCATATATTTT	CASSSGQGPWGISGNTIYF
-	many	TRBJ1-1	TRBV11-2	TGTGCCAGCAGCTCAATAGGAGTTGAAGCTTTCTTT	CASSSIGVEAFF
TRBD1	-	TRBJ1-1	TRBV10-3	TGTGCCATCAGACCGGGACAGGGGGCGGACCAGGGAACTGAAGCTTTCTTT	CAIRPGQGADQGTEAFF
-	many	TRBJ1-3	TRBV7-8	TGTGCCAGCAGCCCAAGCGCCGGACAGCTTGGAAACACCATATATTTT	CASSPSAGQLGNTIYF
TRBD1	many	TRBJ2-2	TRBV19	TGTGCCAGTAGTAGGGGGACAGGGCGGAACGGGGAGCTGTTTTTT	CASSRGTGRNGELFF
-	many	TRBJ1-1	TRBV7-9	TGTGCCAGCAGCTTAGCGACAAGAAACACTGAAGCTTTCTTT	CASSLATRNTEAFF
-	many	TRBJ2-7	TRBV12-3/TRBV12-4	TGTGCCAGCAGCCAGGACAACTTCTACGAGCAGTACTTC	CASSQDNFYEQYF
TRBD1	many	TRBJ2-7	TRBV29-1	TGCAGCGTTACGGGACAGGGATACGAGCAGTACTTC	CSVTGQGYEQYF
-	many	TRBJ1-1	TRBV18	TGTGCCAGCTCACCACCGACAGCTATGAACACTGAAGCTTTCTTT	CASSPPTAMNTEAFF
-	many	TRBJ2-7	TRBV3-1	TGTGCCAGCAGCCAAGAAGACACAACAGGGTATCAGTACTTC	CASSQEDTTGYQYF
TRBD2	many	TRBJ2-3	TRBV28	TGTGCCAGCAGGAGCGGGGGCGGGGATACGCAGTATTTT	CASRSGGGDTQYF
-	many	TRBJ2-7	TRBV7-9	TGTGCCAGCAGCCCCTATGGGAGGGGGGAGGCCTACGAGCAGTACTTC	CASSPYGRGEAYEQYF
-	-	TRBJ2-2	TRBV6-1	TGTGCCAGCAAAGGGGGATGGGAAGCCGGGGAGCTGTTTTTT	CASKGGWEAGELFF
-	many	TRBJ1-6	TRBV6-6	TGTGCCAGCAGTTGGGCAGGGCCAAGCTCCTATAATTCACCCCTCCACTTT	CASSWAGPSSYNSPLHF
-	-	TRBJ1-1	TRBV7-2	TGTGCCAGCAGCCTACCGGGCCCCTTAGGGGAGAACACTGAAGCTTTCTTT	CASSLPGPLGENTEAFF
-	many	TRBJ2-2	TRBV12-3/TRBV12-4	TGTGCCAGCAGCCATCCGACTCCGACCGGGGAGCTGTTTTTT	CASSHPTPTGELFF
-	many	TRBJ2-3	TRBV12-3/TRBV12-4	TGTGCCAGCAGCTTGGGCCCACAAAATACGCAGTATTTT	CASSLGPQNTQYF
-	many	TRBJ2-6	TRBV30	TGTGCCTGGACCCACCCAGGGATTCGGGCTGGGGCCAACGTCCTGACTTTC	CAWTHPGIRAGANVLTF
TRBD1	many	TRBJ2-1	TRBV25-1	TGTGCCAGCGGACAGGGGTCCAATGAGCAGTTCTTC	CASGQGSNEQFF
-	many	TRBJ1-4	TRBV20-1	TGCAGTGCGCGGGACCCTGTACTTAATGAAAAACTGTTTTTT	CSARDPVLNEKLFF
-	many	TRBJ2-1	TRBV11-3	TGTGCCAGCAGCTCGCGGTTGGGGGGCGGGAATGAGCAGTTCTTC	CASSSRLGGGNEQFF
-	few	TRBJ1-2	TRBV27	TGTGCCAGCAGTTTATTCCCAGGACATATCTATGGCGACACCTTC	CASSLFPGHIYGDTF
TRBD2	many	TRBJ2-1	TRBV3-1	TGTGCCAGCAGCCTTCGGACTAGCGGGGGCAATGAGCAGTTCTTC	CASSLRTSGGNEQFF
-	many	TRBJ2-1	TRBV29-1	TGCAGCGTTGAGTCGGGGCTCTACAATGAGCAGTTCTTC	CSVESGLYNEQFF
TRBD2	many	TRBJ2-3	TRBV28	TGTGCCAGCAGTTTACGGCAACTAGCGGGGGAACTCACAGATACGCAGTATTTT	CASSLRQLAGELTDTQYF
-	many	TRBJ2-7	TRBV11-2	TGTGCCAGCAGCTTTTCGGTTGTTAGCGGCTACGAGCAGTACTTC	CASSFSVVSGYEQYF
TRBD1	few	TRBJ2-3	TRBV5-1	TGCGCCAGCAGGCAAGGACAGGGAGGCACAGATACGCAGTATTTT	CASRQGQGGTDTQYF
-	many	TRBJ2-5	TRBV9	TGTGCCAGCAGCGTAGCGGTTCGTACGGAGACCCAGTACTTC	CASSVAVRTETQYF
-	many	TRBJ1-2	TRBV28	TGTGCCAGCAGGGCTGAGTTTGGGGGGGCGCCTAACTATGGCTACACCTTC	CASRAEFGGAPNYGYTF
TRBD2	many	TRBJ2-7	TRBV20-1	TGCAGTGCTAGAGATCGGCTAGCGGGGGTCTACGAGCAGTACTTC	CSARDRLAGVYEQYF
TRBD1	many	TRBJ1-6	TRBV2	TGTGCCAGCAGATCGGGACAGGCTATTTATAATTCACCCCTCCACTTT	CASRSGQAIYNSPLHF
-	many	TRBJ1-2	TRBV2	TGTGCCAGCATGATGGACAGACCTAACTATGGCTACACCTTC	CASMMDRPNYGYTF
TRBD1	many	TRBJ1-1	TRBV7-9	TGTGCCAGCAGCAGCACAGGGGTGGCTTTCTTT	CASSSTGVAFF
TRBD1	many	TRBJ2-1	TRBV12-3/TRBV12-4	TGTGCCAGCAGTCCCGGACAGGTCTACAATGAGCAGTTCTTC	CASSPGQVYNEQFF
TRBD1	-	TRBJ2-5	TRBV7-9	TGTGCCAGCAGCTCCAGGGGGCGCGAGACCCAGTACTTC	CASSSRGRETQYF
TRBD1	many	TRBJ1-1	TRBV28	TGTGCCAGCACCGATCACAGGGGTCGAAACACTGAAGCTTTCTTT	CASTDHRGRNTEAFF
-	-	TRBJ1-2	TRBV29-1	TGCAGCGTTGAAGATCTCAAGATTAACTATGGCGACACCTTC	CSVEDLKINYGDTF
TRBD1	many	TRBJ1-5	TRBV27	TGTGCCAGCGGGACAGGGGAAATTGATCAGCCCCAGCATTTT	CASGTGEIDQPQHF
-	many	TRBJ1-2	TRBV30	TGTGCCTGGAACCCCGAAAAGAACTATGGCTACACCTTC	CAWNPEKNYGYTF
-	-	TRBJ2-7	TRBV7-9	TGTGCCAGCAGCTTAGCATGGGACCGCGAGCAGTACTTC	CASSLAWDREQYF
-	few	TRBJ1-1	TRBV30	TGTGCCTGGAGCATTTACTCCGGGACACCCTATTTTGAAGCTTTCTTT	CAWSIYSGTPYFEAFF
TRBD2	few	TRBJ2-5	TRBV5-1	TGCGCCAGCAGCCCCAGGACTAGCGGGGAAGAGACCCAGTACTTC	CASSPRTSGEETQYF
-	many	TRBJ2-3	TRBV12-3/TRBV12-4	TGTGCCAGCAGTCCCAGGAGCTTCACAGATACGCAGTATTTT	CASSPRSFTDTQYF
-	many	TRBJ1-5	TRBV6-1	TGTGCCAGCAGCATTAGAACGGGTCAGCCCCAGCATTTT	CASSIRTGQPQHF
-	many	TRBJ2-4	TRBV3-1	TGTGCCAGCAGCCAGCGGTGGGCAGGCAAAAACATTCAGTACTTC	CASSQRWAGKNIQYF
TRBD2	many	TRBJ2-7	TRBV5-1	TGCGCCAGCAGCTTTTCTTCTAGCGGGGGCTACGAGCAGTACTTC	CASSFSSSGGYEQYF